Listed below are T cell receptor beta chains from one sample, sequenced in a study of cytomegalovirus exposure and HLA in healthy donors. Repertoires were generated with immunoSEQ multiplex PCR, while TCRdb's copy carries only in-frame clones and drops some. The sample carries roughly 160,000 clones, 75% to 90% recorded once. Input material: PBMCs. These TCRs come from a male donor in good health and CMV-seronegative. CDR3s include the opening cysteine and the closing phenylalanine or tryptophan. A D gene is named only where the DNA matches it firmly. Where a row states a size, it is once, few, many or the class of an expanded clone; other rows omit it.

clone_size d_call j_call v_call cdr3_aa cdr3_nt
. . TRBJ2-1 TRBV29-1 CSVYGISYNEQFF TGCAGCGTTTACGGTATCTCCTACAATGAGCAGTTCTTC
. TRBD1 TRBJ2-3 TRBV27 CASSPDRASNGQYF TGTGCCAGCAGCCCGGACAGGGCAAGCAATGGGCAGTATTTT
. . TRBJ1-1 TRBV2 CARQGLDGKAFF TGTGCCAGACAGGGTCTTGATGGAAAAGCTTTCTTT
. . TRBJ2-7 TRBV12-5 CASGLSGLEQYF TGTGCTAGTGGTTTATCGGGTCTCGAGCAGTACTTC
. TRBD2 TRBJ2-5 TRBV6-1 CASRPSGGAWETQYF TGTGCCAGCCGTCCAAGCGGGGGGGCCTGGGAGACCCAGTACTTC
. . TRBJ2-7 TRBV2 CASSAFLAGEQYF TGTGCCAGCAGTGCTTTCCTGGCGGGAGAGCAGTACTTC
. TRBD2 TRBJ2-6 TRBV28 CATKRGGSPGANVLTF TGTGCCACCAAGCGGGGGGGCTCTCCTGGGGCCAACGTCCTGACTTTC
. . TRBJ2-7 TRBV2 CASTDTMVYEQYF TGTGCCAGCACCGACACAATGGTATACGAGCAGTACTTC
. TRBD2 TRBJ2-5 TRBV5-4 CASSPRLAGAQETQYF TGTGCCAGCAGCCCCAGACTAGCGGGGGCCCAAGAGACCCAGTACTTC
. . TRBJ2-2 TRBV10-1 CASSESQVNTGELFF TGCGCCAGCAGTGAGTCGCAGGTTAACACCGGGGAGCTGTTTTTT
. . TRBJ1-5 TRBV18 CASSPIPDNQPQHF TGTGCCAGCTCACCTATACCAGATAATCAGCCCCAGCATTTT
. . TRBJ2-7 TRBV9 CASSSGLDAAYEQYF TGTGCCAGCAGCTCAGGACTGGATGCTGCCTACGAGCAGTACTTC
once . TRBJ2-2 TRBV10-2 CATRGQNTGELFF TGCGCCACGAGAGGCCAGAACACCGGGGAGCTGTTTTTT
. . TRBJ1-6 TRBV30 CAWRATGNASPLHF TGTGCCTGGAGGGCCACAGGGAACGCTTCACCCCTCCACTTT
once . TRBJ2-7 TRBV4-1 CASSQSMSVTFRDEQYF TGCGCCAGCAGCCAAAGTATGTCAGTAACCTTCAGGGACGAGCAGTACTTC
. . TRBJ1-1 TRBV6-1 CASNRRQEAFF TGTGCCAGCAACAGACGGCAGGAAGCTTTCTTT
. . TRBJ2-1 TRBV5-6 CASSLGEYNEQFF TGTGCCAGCAGCTTGGGAGAATACAATGAGCAGTTCTTC
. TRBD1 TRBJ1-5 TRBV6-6 CASSLPGGGNQPQHF TGTGCCAGCAGCTTGCCAGGGGGCGGCAATCAGCCCCAGCATTTT
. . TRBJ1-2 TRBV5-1 CASSSRLAIANYGYTF TGCGCCAGCAGCTCGCGACTGGCGATCGCTAACTATGGCTACACCTTC
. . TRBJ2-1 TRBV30 CAWSVVADFNEQFF TGTGCCTGGAGTGTAGTAGCTGATTTCAATGAGCAGTTCTTC
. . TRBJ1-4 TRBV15 CATSRERGLNEKLFF TGTGCCACCAGCAGAGAAAGGGGCCTTAATGAAAAACTGTTTTTT
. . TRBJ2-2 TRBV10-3 CAISESGQSTGELFF TGTGCCATCAGTGAGTCCGGACAGAGCACCGGGGAGCTGTTTTTT
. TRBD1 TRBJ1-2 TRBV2 CASPGTGILGYGYTF TGTGCCAGCCCCGGGACAGGGATACTAGGCTATGGCTACACCTTC
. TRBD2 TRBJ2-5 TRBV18 CASSPTSGGTETQYF TGTGCCAGCTCACCAACTAGCGGGGGGACAGAGACCCAGTACTTC
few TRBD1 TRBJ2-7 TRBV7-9 CASSTPGQGYEQYF TGTGCCAGCAGCACCCCGGGACAGGGATACGAGCAGTACTTC
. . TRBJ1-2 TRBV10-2 CASSDPTEKDYGYTF TGCGCCAGCAGTGATCCAACAGAGAAGGATTATGGCTACACCTTC
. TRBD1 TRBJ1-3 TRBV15 CATSRGGGQGVNTIYF TGTGCCACCAGCAGAGGAGGAGGACAGGGAGTCAACACCATATATTTT
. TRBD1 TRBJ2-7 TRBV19 CASAVRDRDYEQYF TGTGCCAGCGCGGTTCGGGACAGGGACTACGAGCAGTACTTC
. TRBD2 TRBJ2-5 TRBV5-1 CASSYSGGAETQYF TGCGCCAGCTCATATAGCGGGGGGGCAGAGACCCAGTACTTC
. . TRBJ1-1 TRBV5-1 CASREGGTEAFF TGCGCCAGTAGGGAGGGTGGCACTGAAGCTTTCTTT
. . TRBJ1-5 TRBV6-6 CASSYGTSWHF TGTGCCAGCAGTTACGGGACTTCATGGCATTTT
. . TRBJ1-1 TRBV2 CASKAGGSGKAFF TGTGCCAGCAAGGCGGGGGGCTCGGGCAAAGCTTTCTTT
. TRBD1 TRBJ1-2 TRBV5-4 CASSADRASGYTF TGTGCCAGCAGCGCAGACAGGGCTTCTGGCTACACCTTC
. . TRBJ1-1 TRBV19 CASTKTVDTEAFF TGTGCCAGTACCAAAACAGTGGACACTGAAGCTTTCTTT
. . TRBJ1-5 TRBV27 CASSLVAGNSNQPQHF TGTGCCAGCAGTTTAGTGGCGGGAAATAGCAATCAGCCCCAGCATTTT
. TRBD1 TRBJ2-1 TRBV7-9 CASSYPGQGSFSGYNEQFF TGTGCCAGCAGCTACCCGGGACAGGGTTCTTTCTCAGGTTACAATGAGCAGTTCTTC
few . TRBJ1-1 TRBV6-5 CASSYSGVITEAFF TGTGCCAGCAGTTACTCAGGGGTCATCACTGAAGCTTTCTTT
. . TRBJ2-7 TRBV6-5 CASSYRYGRTYTEQYF TGTGCCAGCAGTTACCGATACGGACGGACATATACCGAGCAGTACTTC
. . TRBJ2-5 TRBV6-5 CASSYSRGSETQYF TGTGCCAGCAGTTACTCACGGGGATCAGAGACCCAGTACTTC
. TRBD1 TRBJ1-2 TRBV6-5 CASRGGQGVGYTF TGTGCCAGCAGGGGGGGACAGGGGGTTGGCTACACCTTC